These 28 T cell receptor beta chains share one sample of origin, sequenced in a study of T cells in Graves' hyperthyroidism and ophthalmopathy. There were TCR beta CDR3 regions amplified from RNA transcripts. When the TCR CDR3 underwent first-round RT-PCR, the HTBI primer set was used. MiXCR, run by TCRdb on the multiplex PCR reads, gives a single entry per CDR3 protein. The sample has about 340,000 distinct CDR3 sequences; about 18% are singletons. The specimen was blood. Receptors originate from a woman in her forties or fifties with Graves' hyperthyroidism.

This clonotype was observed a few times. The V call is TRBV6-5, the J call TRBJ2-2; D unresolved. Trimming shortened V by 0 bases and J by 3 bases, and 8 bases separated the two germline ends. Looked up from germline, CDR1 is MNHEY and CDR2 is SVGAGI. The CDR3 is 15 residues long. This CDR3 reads CASSYSTRDTGELFF. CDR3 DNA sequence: TGTGCCAGCAGTTACTCGACCCGGGACACCGGGGAGCTGTTTTTT.

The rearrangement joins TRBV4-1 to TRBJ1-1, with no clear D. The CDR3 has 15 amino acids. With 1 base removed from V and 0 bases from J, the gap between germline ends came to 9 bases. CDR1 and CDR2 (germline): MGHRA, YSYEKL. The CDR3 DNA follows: TGCGCCAGCAGCCAAGTGGTACGACTGAACACTGAAGCTTTCTTT. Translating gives CASSQVVRLNTEAFF.

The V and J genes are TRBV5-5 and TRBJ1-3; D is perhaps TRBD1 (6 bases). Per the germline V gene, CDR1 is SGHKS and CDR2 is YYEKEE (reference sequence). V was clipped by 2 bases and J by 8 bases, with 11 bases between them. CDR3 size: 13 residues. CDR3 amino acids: CASSLTGTDTIYF. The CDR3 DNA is TGTGCCAGCAGCTTAACAGGGACGGACACCATATATTTT.

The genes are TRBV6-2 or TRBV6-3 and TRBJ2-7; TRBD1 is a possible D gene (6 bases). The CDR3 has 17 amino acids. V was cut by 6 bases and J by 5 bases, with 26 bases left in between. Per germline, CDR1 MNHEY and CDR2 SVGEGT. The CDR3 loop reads CASSSRWVGQGTHEQYF. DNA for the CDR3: TGTGCCAGCAGCTCGAGGTGGGTTGGCCAGGGGACCCACGAGCAGTACTTC.

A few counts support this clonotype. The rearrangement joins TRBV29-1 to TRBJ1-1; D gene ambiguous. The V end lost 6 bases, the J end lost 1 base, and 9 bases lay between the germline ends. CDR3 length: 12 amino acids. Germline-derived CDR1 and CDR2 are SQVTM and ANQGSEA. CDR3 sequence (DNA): TGCAGCGTCGTACATACGAACACTGAAGCTTTCTTT. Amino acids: CSVVHTNTEAFF.

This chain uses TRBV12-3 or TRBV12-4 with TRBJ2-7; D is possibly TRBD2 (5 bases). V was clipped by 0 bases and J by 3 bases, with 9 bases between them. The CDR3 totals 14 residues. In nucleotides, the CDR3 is TGTGCCAGCAGTTTAGCGGGAGAATTCTACGAGCAGTACTTC. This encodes CASSLAGEFYEQYF.

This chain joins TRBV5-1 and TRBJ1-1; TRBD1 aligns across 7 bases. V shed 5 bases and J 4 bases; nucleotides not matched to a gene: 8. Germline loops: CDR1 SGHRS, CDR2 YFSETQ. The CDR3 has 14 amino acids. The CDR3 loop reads CASRYRGEGTEAFF. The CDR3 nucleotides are TGCGCCAGCAGATACAGGGGTGAGGGCACTGAAGCTTTCTTT. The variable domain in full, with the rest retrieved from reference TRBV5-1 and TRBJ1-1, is KAGVTQTPRYLIKTRGQQVTLSCSPISGHRSVSWYQQTPGQGLQFLFEYFSETQRNKGNFPGRFSGRQFSNSRSEMNVSTLELGDSALYLCASRYRGEGTEAFFGQGTRLTVV.

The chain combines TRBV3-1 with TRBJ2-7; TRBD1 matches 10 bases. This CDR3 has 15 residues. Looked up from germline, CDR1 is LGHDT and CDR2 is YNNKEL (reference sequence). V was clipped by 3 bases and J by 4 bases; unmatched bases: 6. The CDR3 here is CASSHPGQGRYEQYF. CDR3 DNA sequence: TGTGCCAGCAGCCACCCGGGACAGGGGAGGTACGAGCAGTACTTC.

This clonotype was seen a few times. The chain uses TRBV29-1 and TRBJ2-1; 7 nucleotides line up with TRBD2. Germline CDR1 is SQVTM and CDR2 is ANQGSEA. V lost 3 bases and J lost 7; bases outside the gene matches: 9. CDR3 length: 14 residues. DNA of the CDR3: TGCAGCGTTGATTCTCGCGGGAGTTTGAATGAGCAGTTCTTC. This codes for CSVDSRGSLNEQFF.

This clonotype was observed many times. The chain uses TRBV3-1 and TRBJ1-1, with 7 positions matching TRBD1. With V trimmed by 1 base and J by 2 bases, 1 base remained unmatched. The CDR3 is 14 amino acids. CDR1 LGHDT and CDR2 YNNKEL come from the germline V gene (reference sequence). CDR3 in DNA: TGTGCCAGCAGCCAAGGACAGGGAAACACTGAAGCTTTCTTT. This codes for CASSQGQGNTEAFF.

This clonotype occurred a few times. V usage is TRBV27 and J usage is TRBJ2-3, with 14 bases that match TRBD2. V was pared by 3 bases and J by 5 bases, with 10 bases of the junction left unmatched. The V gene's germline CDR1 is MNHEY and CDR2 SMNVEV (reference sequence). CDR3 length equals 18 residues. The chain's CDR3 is CASSFSRTSGRSKDTQYF. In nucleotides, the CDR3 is TGTGCCAGCAGTTTTTCAAGGACTAGCGGGAGGTCGAAAGATACGCAGTATTTT.

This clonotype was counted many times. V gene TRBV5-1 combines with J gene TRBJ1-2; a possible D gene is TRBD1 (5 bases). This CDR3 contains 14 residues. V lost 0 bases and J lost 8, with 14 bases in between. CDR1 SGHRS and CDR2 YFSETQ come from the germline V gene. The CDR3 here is CASSLASGTSGYTF. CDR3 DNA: TGCGCCAGCAGCTTGGCCTCCGGGACGTCGGGCTACACCTTC.

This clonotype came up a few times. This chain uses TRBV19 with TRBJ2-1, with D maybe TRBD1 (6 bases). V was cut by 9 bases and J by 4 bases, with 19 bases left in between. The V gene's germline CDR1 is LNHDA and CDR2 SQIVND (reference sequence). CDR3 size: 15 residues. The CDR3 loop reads CASAQRDGTYNEQFF. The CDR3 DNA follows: TGTGCCAGCGCCCAGAGGGACGGGACATACAATGAGCAGTTCTTC. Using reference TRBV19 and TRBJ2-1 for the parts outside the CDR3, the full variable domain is DGGITQSPKYLFRKEGQNVTLSCEQNLNHDAMYWYRQDPGQGLRLIYYSQIVNDFQKGDIAEGYSVSREKKESFPLTVTSAQKNPTAFYLCASAQRDGTYNEQFFGPGTRLTVL.

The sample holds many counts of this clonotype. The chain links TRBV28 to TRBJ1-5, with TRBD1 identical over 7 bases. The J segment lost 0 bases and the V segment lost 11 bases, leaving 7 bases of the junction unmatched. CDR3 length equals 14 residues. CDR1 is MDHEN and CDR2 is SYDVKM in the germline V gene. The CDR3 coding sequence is TGTGCCGCGGGACAGATGTATAGCAATCAGCCCCAGCATTTT. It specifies CAAGQMYSNQPQHF.

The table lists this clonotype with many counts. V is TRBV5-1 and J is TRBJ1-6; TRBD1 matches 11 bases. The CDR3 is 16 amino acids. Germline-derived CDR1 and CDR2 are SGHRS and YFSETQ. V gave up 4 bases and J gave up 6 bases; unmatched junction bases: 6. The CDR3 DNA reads TGCGCCAGCAGCATCGGACAGGGGGCAGCTAATTCACCCCTCCACTTT. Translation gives CASSIGQGAANSPLHF.

CDR3: CASSRQVWEFSNYGYTF. CDR3 DNA sequence: TGTGCCAGCAGCAGACAGGTGTGGGAGTTCTCTAACTATGGCTACACCTTC. The chain is built from TRBV6-2 or TRBV6-3 and TRBJ1-2; TRBD1 is a possible D gene (6 bases). In germline, CDR1 is MNHEY, CDR2 SVGEGT. Trimming removed 6 bases at V and 0 bases at J, with 20 bases between. CDR3 size: 17 residues.

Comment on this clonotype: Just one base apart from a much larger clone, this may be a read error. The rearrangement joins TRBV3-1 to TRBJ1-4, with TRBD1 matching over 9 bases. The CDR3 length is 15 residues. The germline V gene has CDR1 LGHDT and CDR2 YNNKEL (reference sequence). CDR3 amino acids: CAGSQGTGYPEKLFF. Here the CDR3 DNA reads TGTGCCGGCAGCCAAGGGACAGGGTATCCTGAAAAACTGTTTTTT.

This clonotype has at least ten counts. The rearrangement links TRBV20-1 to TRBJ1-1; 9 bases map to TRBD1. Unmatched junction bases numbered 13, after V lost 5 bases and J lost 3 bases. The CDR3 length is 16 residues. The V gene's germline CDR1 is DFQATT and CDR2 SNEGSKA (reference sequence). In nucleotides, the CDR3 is TGCAGTGCTGGGGGACAGGGAGGGTTAAAGGACACTGAAGCTTTCTTT. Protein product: CSAGGQGGLKDTEAFF.

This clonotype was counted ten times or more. The CDR3 bases are TGTGCCAGCAGTGGACAGGTTAACATTCAGTACTTC. Protein sequence: CASSGQVNIQYF. The chain employs TRBV12-3 or TRBV12-4 and TRBJ2-4, with TRBD1 identical over 7 bases. J lost 7 bases, V lost 5 bases, and 2 bases had no gene match. The CDR3 has 12 amino acids.

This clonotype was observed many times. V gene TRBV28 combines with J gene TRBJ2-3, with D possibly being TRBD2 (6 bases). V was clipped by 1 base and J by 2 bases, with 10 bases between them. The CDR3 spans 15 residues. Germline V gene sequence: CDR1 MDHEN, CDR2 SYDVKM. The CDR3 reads CASSLLGRHTDTQYF. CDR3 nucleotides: TGTGCCAGCAGTTTATTGGGGAGGCACACAGATACGCAGTATTTT.

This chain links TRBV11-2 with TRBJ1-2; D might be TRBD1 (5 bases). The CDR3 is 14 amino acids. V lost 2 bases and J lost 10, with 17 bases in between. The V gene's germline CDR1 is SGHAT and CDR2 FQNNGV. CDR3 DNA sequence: TGTGCCAGCAGCTTACAAGACAGCCAAGACGCCTACACCTTC. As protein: CASSLQDSQDAYTF.

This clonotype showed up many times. DNA for the CDR3: TGCAGCGTTGACGGGGCATCGGGCCAAGAGACCCAGTACTTC. Translating gives CSVDGASGQETQYF. The chain couples TRBV29-1 to TRBJ2-5; D is tentatively TRBD1 or TRBD2 (5 bases each). Germline lookup yields CDR1 SQVTM and CDR2 ANQGSEA. With 3 bases removed from V and 1 base from J, the gap between germline ends came to 12 bases. The CDR3 loop spans 14 amino acids.

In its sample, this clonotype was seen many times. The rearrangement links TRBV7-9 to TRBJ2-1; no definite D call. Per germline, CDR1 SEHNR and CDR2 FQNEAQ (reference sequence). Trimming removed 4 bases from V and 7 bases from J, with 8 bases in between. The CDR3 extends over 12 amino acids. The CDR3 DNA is TGTGCCAGCAGCTCCCTGGGGAATGAGCAGTTCTTC. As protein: CASSSLGNEQFF.

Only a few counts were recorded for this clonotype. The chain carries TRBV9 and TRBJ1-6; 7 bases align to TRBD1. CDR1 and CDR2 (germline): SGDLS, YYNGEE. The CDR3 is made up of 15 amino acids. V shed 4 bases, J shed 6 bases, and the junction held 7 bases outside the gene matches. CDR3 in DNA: TGTGCCAGCAGCTTCGGGACAGACCTTAATTCACCCCTCCACTTT. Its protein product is CASSFGTDLNSPLHF.

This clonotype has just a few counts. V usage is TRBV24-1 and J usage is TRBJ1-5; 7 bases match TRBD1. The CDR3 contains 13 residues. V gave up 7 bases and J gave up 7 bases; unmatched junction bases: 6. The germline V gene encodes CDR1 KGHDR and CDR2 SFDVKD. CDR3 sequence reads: CATSDRAGQPQHF. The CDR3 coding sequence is TGTGCCACCAGCGACAGGGCGGGCCAGCCCCAGCATTTT.

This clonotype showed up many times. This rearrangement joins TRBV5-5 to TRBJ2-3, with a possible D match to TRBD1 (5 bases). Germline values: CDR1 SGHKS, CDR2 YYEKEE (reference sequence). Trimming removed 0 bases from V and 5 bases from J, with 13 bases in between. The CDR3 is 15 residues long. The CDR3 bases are TGTGCCAGCAGCTTGGCCCCAGGGCTCGGAGATACGCAGTATTTT. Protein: CASSLAPGLGDTQYF.

The CDR3 sequence is CASSQEAHRATNEKLFF. The CDR3 bases are TGCGCCAGCAGCCAAGAGGCCCACCGTGCAACTAATGAAAAACTGTTTTTT. The chain links TRBV5-1 to TRBJ1-4; D gene ambiguous. The germline V gene encodes CDR1 SGHRS and CDR2 YFSETQ. This CDR3 spans 17 amino acids. V dropped 4 bases and J dropped 0 bases, with 16 bases sitting between them.

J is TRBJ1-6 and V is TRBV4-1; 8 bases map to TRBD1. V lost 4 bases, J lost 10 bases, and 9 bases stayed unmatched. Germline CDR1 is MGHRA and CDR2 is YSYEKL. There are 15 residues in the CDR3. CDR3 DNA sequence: TGCGCCAGCAGCCCCACAGGGGGGATTGGGTCACCCCTCCACTTT. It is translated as CASSPTGGIGSPLHF.